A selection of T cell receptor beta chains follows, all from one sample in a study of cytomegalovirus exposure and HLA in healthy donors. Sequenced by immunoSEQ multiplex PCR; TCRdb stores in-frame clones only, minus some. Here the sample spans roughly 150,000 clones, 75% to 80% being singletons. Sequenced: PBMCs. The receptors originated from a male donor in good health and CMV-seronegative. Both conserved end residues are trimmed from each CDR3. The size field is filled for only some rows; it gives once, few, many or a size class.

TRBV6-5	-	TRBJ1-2	ASSPGQGRTFGYT
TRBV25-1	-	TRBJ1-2	ASSELGETYGYT
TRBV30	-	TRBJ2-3	AWSVPAGGRDTQY
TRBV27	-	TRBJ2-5	ASSSRRQTQETQY
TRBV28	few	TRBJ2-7	ASRPGQSYEQY
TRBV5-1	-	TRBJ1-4	ASSLQGFNEKLF
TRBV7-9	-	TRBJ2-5	ASSLSGGVGTQY
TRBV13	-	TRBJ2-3	ASSLVLAPRSLTDTQY
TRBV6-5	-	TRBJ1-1	ASSIQTGTTEAF
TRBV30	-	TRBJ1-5	AWAPRGSNQPQH
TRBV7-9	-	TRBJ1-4	ASSFTQDSEKLF
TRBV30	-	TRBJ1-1	AWNGRPNTEAF
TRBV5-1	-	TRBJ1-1	ASSPGGRNTEAF
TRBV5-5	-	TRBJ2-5	ASSGDRAPSHRD
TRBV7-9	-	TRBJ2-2	ASSLVRTGAGELF
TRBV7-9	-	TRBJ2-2	SSSAPRDRGQNTGELF
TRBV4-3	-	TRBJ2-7	ASSPGLAGGHEQY
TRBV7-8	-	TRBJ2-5	ASSLGARGQETQY
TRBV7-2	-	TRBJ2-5	ASSLVFWSSGDQETQY
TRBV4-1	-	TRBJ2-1	ASSQAQGNEQF
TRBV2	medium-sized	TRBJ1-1	ASRGQGALNTEAF
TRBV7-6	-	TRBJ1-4	ASSSPGTGQEKLF
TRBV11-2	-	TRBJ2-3	ASSPGGQASTDTQY
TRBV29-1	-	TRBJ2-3	SVAAGSSTDTQY
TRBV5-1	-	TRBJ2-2	ASSLESITGELF
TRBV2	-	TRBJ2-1	ASQGAAYNEQF
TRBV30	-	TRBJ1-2	AFESYGYT
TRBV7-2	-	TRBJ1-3	ASSPGYSGNTIY
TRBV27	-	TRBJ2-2	ASTPRGAWTGELF
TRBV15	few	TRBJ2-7	ATSRDRTGGYEQY
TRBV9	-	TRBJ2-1	ASSVSRQDRGYNEQF
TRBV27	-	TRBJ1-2	ASSSGGYT
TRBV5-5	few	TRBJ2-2	ASSYSGRTNTGELF
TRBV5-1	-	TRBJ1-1	ASSGTQGNTEAF
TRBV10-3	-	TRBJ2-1	AINSLGLAGDFRNNEQF
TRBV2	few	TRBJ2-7	ASSEGLQGHEQY
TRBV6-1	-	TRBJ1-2	ANGQGYGYT
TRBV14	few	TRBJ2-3	ASSQDLDRPDTQY
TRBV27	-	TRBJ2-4	ASSSGAGLV
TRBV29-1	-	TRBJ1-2	SVESAGGRTNYGYT
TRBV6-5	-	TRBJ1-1	ASSYSFGAGNTEAF
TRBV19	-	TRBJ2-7	ASSILGTGPYEQY
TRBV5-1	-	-	ASSLITSGTYEQY
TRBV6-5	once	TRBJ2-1	ASSSSRDRLYNEQF
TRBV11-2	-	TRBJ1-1	ASSLRGGGTNNAEAF
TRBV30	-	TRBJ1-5	AWSVAGMGNQPQH
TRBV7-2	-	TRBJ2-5	ASGGQASRQETQY
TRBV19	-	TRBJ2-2	ASSMGQGDTGELF